One T cell receptor (beta chain) is described in this entry. Its antigen remains unidentified. Per-base qualities were not stored, and no clone one base away is much larger. These data are taken from a study of control samples from healthy donors and cancer patients (dated by TCRdb to the early 2020s). Per the germline V gene, MDHEN is the CDR1 and SYDVKM is the CDR2. The CDR3 spans 12 residues, from the cysteine through the phenylalanine. The sequence is cut down to CDR3 DNA, 36 bases in frame from base 1. Germline trimming amounts to 11 bases on V and 5 bases on J, with 6 as the count of junction bases outside the gene matches. The protocol used for the library was the immunoSEQ multiplex PCR assay. TCRdb's version of the immuneACCESS table is confined to in-frame rearrangements and falls short of the full clone set. An unresolved V gene accounts for under half of the shortfall where checked; the remainder is of unknown origin. In all, the sample holds 130,000 or so clones, and about 90% of those were seen once. 5.5% to 7.5% of the sample is taken by the ten largest.

The V and J segments used are TRBV28 and TRBJ1-2; TRBD1 matches 9 bases in the middle. Input material: blood. The sequence was obtained from a young man in good health. The nucleotide sequence is TGTGCCGGCGCCGGGACAGGGTATGGCTACACCTTC. Its protein reads: CAGAGTGYGYTF.